A selection of T cell receptor beta chains follows, all from one sample in a study of blood T cell repertoires in COVID-19. The protocol was immunoSEQ multiplex PCR, while the TCRdb copy is restricted to in-frame clones and leaves out a portion. The sample records some 220,000 clones, around 81% being singletons. The sequenced material came from peripheral blood. All receptors come from a woman aged 25 to 39 who had recovered from COVID-19. The CDR3 runs from the conserved cysteine through the conserved F or W.

CASSYFAGDEQYF	TRBJ2-7	TRBV6-5
CASSTGGLGTQYF	TRBJ2-3	TRBV19
CASSESWTGASYEQYF	TRBJ2-7	TRBV10-1
CASEGQGIGGELFF	TRBJ2-2	TRBV10-2
CASTNRRLYNEQFF	TRBJ2-1	TRBV5-1
CASSDLVSGELFF	TRBJ2-2	TRBV9
CASSQYPRSGRGEDTQYF	TRBJ2-3	TRBV4-1
CASTKYGVADEKLFF	TRBJ1-4	TRBV6-5
CASSQASGTGFYNEQFF	TRBJ2-1	TRBV4-1
CAWSTGVSNQPQHF	TRBJ1-5	TRBV30
CASSPSEGSYGYTF	TRBJ1-2	TRBV7-9
CASSSTGEGAAFF	TRBJ1-1	TRBV6-4
CASSVPRFGELFF	TRBJ2-2	TRBV19
CASSQARGPYGYTF	TRBJ1-2	TRBV4-2
CASSFYRGGYTF	TRBJ1-2	TRBV5-6
CAWSLGGYTEAFF	TRBJ1-1	TRBV30
CASSRANYGYTF	TRBJ1-2	TRBV3-1/TRBV3-2
CAIRTGSTEAFF	TRBJ1-1	TRBV10-3
CASSLRGLYGYTF	TRBJ1-2	TRBV28
CASSSREGGETQYF	TRBJ2-5	TRBV6-6
CASSLLQGGEKLFF	TRBJ1-4	TRBV27